This entry lists 20 T cell receptor beta chains sequenced from one sample in a study of T cells in Graves' hyperthyroidism and ophthalmopathy. Using RNA transcripts as the source, TCR beta CDR3 regions were amplified. First-round RT-PCR of the TCR CDR3 relied on the HTBI primer set. TCRdb re-derived calls from the multiplex PCR reads in MiXCR, one entry per CDR3 protein. In the table there are 450,000 to 650,000 distinct CDR3 sequences, under 25% of which are singletons. Material for sequencing was blood. The receptors come from a man aged 18 to 30 with Graves' hyperthyroidism.

This clonotype was recorded at least ten times. This chain connects TRBV27 to TRBJ1-2; tentatively, D is TRBD1 (6 bases). This CDR3 comprises 15 residues. Trimming stripped 4 bases from V and 4 bases from J, with 16 bases between. CDR1 is MNHEY and CDR2 is SMNVEV in the germline V gene (reference sequence). The CDR3 DNA sequence: TGTGCCAGCAGTTACGTACCGGGACATCTCTATGGCTACACCTTC. Translating gives CASSYVPGHLYGYTF.

The chain is built from TRBV27 and TRBJ1-1; tentatively, D is TRBD1 (5 bases). CDR3 length equals 13 residues. Germline V gene sequence: CDR1 MNHEY, CDR2 SMNVEV (reference sequence). Trimming shortened V by 6 bases and J by 6 bases, and 14 bases separated the two germline ends. The CDR3, as DNA: TGTGCCAGCAGGAGGGGTGCGCACGCTGAAGCTTTCTTT. Amino acid sequence: CASRRGAHAEAFF.

Many counts were recorded for this clonotype. V is TRBV28 and J is TRBJ1-1, with no clear D. The germline gives CDR1 MDHEN, CDR2 SYDVKM. This CDR3 has 13 residues. The V gene lost 10 bases and the J gene lost 0 bases, with 12 bases spanning the gap. CDR3 residues: CAIGNMMNTEAFF. CDR3 DNA sequence: TGTGCCATTGGGAACATGATGAACACTGAAGCTTTCTTT. Using reference TRBV28 and TRBJ1-1 for the parts outside the CDR3, the full variable domain is DVKVTQSSRYLVKRTGEKVFLECVQDMDHENMFWYRQDPGLGLRLIYFSYDVKMKEKGDIPEGYSVSREKKERFSLILESASTNQTSMYLCAIGNMMNTEAFFGQGTRLTVV.

This clonotype was found many times. DNA for the CDR3: TGTGCCAGCAGCTTAAAACGCGTGTTGGATCGGGAGACCCAGTACTTC. Its translation: CASSLKRVLDRETQYF. This chain connects TRBV7-9 to TRBJ2-5; D uncertain. The V gene's germline CDR1 is SEHNR and CDR2 FQNEAQ (reference sequence). The germline V and J ends were trimmed by 2 bases and 5 bases, with 18 bases remaining between them. The CDR3 is made up of 16 amino acids.

The genes are TRBV12-3 or TRBV12-4 and TRBJ1-2; D is uncertain. The V end lost 0 bases, the J end lost 3 bases, and 11 bases lay between the germline ends. The CDR3 sequence is 15 residues long. CDR3 coding DNA: TGTGCCAGCAGTTTAGCGTTCAGGTTACACTATGGCTACACCTTC. It is translated as CASSLAFRLHYGYTF.

The CDR3 reads CASSFRGLAPSYEQYF. The DNA of the CDR3 is TGTGCCAGCAGTTTTCGCGGTCTAGCGCCTTCCTACGAGCAGTACTTC. The V gene is TRBV28, the J gene TRBJ2-7; possible D gene TRBD2, 6 bases. Germline CDR1 MDHEN, CDR2 SYDVKM. This CDR3 has 16 amino acids. V was clipped by 3 bases and J by 1 base, with 16 bases between them.

This clonotype occurred many times. The rearrangement joins TRBV14 to TRBJ1-2; 7 bases are a match to TRBD1. The V segment lost 1 base and the J segment 6 bases; nucleotides outside the gene matches: 8. Germline V CDR1 and CDR2: SGHDN, FVKESK. The CDR3 covers 15 residues. The CDR3 nucleotides are TGTGCCAGCAGCCAAGGATTCCGACAGGGCGATGGCTACACCTTC. Its translation is CASSQGFRQGDGYTF.

This clonotype showed up many times. The CDR3, as DNA: TGTGCCAGCAGTTTATATATCTGGGGGGGACAGGGTAACACCGGGGAGCTGTTTTTT. Translated: CASSLYIWGGQGNTGELFF. The rearrangement joins TRBV12-3 or TRBV12-4 to TRBJ2-2; 9 nucleotides agree with TRBD1. J lost 2 bases, V lost 2 bases, and 12 bases had no gene match. The CDR3 runs 19 residues.

The chain carries TRBV5-1 and TRBJ2-5, with D possibly being TRBD2 (5 bases). The length of the CDR3 is 18 residues. The V end lost 4 bases, the J end lost 3 bases, and 25 bases lay between the germline ends. The V gene's germline CDR1 is SGHRS and CDR2 YFSETQ. CDR3: CASSDSVPSGGFEETQYF. CDR3 bases: TGCGCCAGCAGCGATTCTGTACCTTCCGGAGGATTCGAAGAGACCCAGTACTTC.

Concerning this clonotype itself: A read error is possible here, since a much larger clone lies one base away. The chain is built from TRBV12-3 or TRBV12-4 and TRBJ2-4; TRBD1 might be the D (5 bases). The CDR3 runs to 14 residues. The DNA for the CDR3 is TGTGCCAGCAGTCAGGACACCGTGAGAAACATTAAGTACTTC. Amino acid sequence: CASSQDTVRNIKYF.

This clonotype was detected ten times or more. The chain links TRBV6-5 to TRBJ2-7; D unclear. Trimming shortened V by 5 bases and J by 7 bases, and 21 bases separated the two germline ends. Germline values: CDR1 MNHEY, CDR2 SVGAGI. This CDR3 has 15 amino acids. CDR3 coding DNA: TGTGCCAGCAGTACTCGGTGGAAGGAGAACGATGAGCAGTACTTC. This encodes CASSTRWKENDEQYF.

This clonotype came up many times. J is TRBJ2-5 and V is TRBV11-2; the match to TRBD2 covers 10 bases. The CDR3 is 18 residues long. After removal of 4 bases from V and 4 bases from J, the junction contained 15 bases not matched to a gene. The V gene's germline CDR1 is SGHAT and CDR2 FQNNGV. The DNA for the CDR3 is TGTGCCAGCAGCTACGGGGTCCTAGCGGGGGCCCTAAGAGAGACCCAGTACTTC. Protein: CASSYGVLAGALRETQYF.

The sample holds many counts of this clonotype. V and J are TRBV6-1 and TRBJ1-1, with 7 bases identical to TRBD1. Germline V gene sequence: CDR1 MNHNS, CDR2 SASEGT. V lost 4 bases, J lost 1 base, and 3 bases stayed unmatched. This CDR3 spans 14 amino acids. CDR3 region: CASSGDSANTEAFF. Here the CDR3 DNA reads TGTGCCAGCAGTGGGGACAGCGCGAACACTGAAGCTTTCTTT.

CDR3 sequence: CASSFRGVSAFF. The CDR3 bases are TGTGCCAGCAGTTTCCGCGGAGTTTCGGCTTTCTTT. V gene TRBV28 combines with J gene TRBJ1-1; D is ambiguous. Germline V gene lookup returns CDR1 MDHEN and CDR2 SYDVKM. The V end was cut by 3 bases, the J end by 11 bases, with 13 bases between. This CDR3 comprises 12 residues.

This clonotype showed up just a few times. Here the CDR3 DNA reads TGTGCCAGCAGTTTATCGTATCCCGGGACAGCTATGAACACTGAAGCTTTCTTT. It encodes CASSLSYPGTAMNTEAFF. The chain is built from TRBV27 and TRBJ1-1, with TRBD1 matching 7 bases. V lost 0 bases to trimming and J lost 0 bases; unmatched junction nucleotides: 10. The length of the CDR3 is 18 residues. Germline values: CDR1 MNHEY, CDR2 SMNVEV (reference sequence).

Ten or more counts support this clonotype. The chain combines TRBV7-9 with TRBJ1-6; 7 positions agree with TRBD1. Per the germline V gene, CDR1 is SEHNR and CDR2 is FQNEAQ (reference sequence). The CDR3 is made up of 15 amino acids. Unmatched junction bases numbered 10, after V lost 5 bases and J lost 9 bases. The CDR3 sequence: CASSDLGTESSPLHF. DNA of the CDR3: TGTGCCAGCAGCGACCTGGGGACAGAAAGTTCACCCCTCCACTTT.

The rearrangement uses TRBV5-1 and TRBJ2-2, with D possibly being TRBD1 or TRBD2 (6 bases each). The CDR3 consists of 15 residues. CDR1 SGHRS and CDR2 YFSETQ come from the germline V gene. Trimming took off 3 bases at V and 4 bases at J, with 13 bases between the two ends. The CDR3 loop is CASSSHRDSTGELFF. CDR3 DNA sequence: TGCGCCAGCAGCTCTCACAGGGACTCCACCGGGGAGCTGTTTTTT.

The chain employs TRBV18 and TRBJ1-5; 7 bases agree with TRBD1. Unmatched junction bases numbered 7, after V lost 2 bases and J lost 3 bases. This CDR3 spans 16 amino acids. Germline V lookup: CDR1 KGHSH, CDR2 LQKENI. Written as DNA, the CDR3 is TGTGCCAGCTCACCATCAGGGGGAGCTTACAATCAGCCCCAGCATTTT. Translating gives CASSPSGGAYNQPQHF.

This clonotype was seen many times. This chain links TRBV2 with TRBJ1-6; TRBD1 is a possible D gene (5 bases). CDR1 and CDR2 (germline): SNHLY, FYNNEI. The CDR3 is made up of 13 amino acids. V was pared by 8 bases and J by 9 bases, with 14 bases between. The CDR3 loop is CASAGARGSPLHF. The CDR3 DNA reads as TGTGCCAGCGCCGGGGCGAGGGGTTCACCCCTCCACTTT.

The rearrangement joins TRBV12-3 or TRBV12-4 to TRBJ1-3; no clear D gene. V dropped 5 bases and J dropped 8 bases, with 10 bases sitting between them. The CDR3 loop spans 12 amino acids. CDR3 sequence: CASSPFSDTIYF. The CDR3 DNA reads as TGTGCCAGCAGTCCATTCTCGGACACCATATATTTT.